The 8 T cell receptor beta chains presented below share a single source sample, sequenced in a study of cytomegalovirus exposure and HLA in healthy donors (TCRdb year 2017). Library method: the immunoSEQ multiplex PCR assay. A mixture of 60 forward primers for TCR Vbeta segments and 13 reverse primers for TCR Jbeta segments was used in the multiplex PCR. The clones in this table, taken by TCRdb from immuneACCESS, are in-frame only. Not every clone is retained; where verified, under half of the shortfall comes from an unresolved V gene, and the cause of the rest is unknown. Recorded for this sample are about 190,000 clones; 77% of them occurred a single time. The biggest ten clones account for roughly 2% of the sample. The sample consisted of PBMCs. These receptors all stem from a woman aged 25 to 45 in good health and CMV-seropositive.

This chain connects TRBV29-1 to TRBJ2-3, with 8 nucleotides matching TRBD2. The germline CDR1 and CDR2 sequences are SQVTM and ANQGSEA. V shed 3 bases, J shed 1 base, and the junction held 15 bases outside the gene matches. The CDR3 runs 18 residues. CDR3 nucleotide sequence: TGCAGCGTTGAGAGTAGAGTCGGAGCGGGGGTTGGCACAGATACGCAGTATTTT. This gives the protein CSVESRVGAGVGTDTQYF.

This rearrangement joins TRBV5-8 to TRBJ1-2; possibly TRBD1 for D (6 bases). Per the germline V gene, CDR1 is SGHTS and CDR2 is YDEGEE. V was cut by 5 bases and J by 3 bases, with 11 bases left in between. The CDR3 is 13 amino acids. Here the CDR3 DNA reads TGTGCCAGCAGACCCACAGGGTACTATGGCTACACCTTC. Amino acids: CASRPTGYYGYTF.

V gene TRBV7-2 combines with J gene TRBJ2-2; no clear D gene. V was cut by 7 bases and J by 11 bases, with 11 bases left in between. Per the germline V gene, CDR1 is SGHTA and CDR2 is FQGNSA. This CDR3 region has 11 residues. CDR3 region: CASNFRTELFF. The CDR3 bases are TGTGCCAGCAACTTCCGAACTGAGCTGTTTTTT.

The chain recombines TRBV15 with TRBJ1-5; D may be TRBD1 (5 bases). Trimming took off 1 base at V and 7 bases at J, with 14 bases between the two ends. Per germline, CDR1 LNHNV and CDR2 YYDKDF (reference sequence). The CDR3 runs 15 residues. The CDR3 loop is CATSRGAGIGQPQHF. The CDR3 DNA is TGTGCCACCAGCAGAGGGGCAGGGATTGGGCAGCCCCAGCATTTT.

CDR3 residues: CASSLGRGLGYTF. The CDR3 DNA sequence: TGTGCCAGCAGCTTAGGCAGGGGGCTTGGCTACACCTTC. This rearrangement joins TRBV7-2 to TRBJ1-2; 8 bases fit TRBD1. Trimming took 1 base from V and 7 from J; bases not matched to a gene: 2. Germline V gene lookup returns CDR1 SGHTA and CDR2 FQGNSA. The CDR3 is made up of 13 amino acids.

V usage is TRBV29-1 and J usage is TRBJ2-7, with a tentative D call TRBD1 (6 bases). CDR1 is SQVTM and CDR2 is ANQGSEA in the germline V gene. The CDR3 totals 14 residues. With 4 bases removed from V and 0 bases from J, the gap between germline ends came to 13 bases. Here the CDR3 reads CSVGGDTRSYEQYF. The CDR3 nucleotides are TGCAGCGTTGGAGGGGACACCCGCTCCTACGAGCAGTACTTC.

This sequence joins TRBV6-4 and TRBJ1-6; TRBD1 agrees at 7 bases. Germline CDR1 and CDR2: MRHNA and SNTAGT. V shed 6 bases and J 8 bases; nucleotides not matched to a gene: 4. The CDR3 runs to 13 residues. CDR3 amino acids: CASSGTEDSPLHF. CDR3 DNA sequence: TGTGCCAGCAGCGGGACAGAAGATTCACCCCTCCACTTT.

CDR3 DNA sequence: TGTGCCAGCAGCACTGCAGGGGGCTTCGACACTGAAGCTTTCTTT. It translates to CASSTAGGFDTEAFF. This rearrangement joins TRBV9 to TRBJ1-1; 8 bases match TRBD1. J was trimmed by 3 bases and V by 4 bases; bases with no gene match: 8. The CDR3 loop spans 15 amino acids. The germline V gene has CDR1 SGDLS and CDR2 YYNGEE.